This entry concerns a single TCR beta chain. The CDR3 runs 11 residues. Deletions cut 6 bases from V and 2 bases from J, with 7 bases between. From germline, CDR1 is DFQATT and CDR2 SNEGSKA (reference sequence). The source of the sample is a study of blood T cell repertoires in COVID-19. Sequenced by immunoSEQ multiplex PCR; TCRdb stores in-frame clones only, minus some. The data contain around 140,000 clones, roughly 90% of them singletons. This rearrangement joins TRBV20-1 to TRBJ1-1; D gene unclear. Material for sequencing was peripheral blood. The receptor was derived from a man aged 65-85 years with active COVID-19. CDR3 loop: CSARSNTEAFF. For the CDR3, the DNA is TGCAGTGCCCGGTCCAACACTGAAGCTTTCTTT.